Included here is one T cell receptor (beta chain) sequence, with context. Which antigen it targets is not known. No quality values exist for individual bases; no much larger clone is one base distant. Inclusive of the bounding cysteine and phenylalanine, the CDR3 is 14 residues long. The only DNA kept is the CDR3, 42 bases in frame from the first base. In the germline V gene, CDR1 corresponds to SGDLS and CDR2 to YYNGEE. V loses 6 bases of germline sequence and J loses 0 bases, and the interval between the two ends is 12 bases. The data stem from a study of blood T cell repertoires in COVID-19 (TCRdb year 2020). A note on the overall study: The collaborator samples originated in the United States, Italy and Spain and spanned the acute and convalescent phases of COVID-19. HLA class I and class II types, where available, came from metadata supplied by the sample provider rather than from assay-based typing. The samples were drawn from two sources: the first 160 participants of the ongoing ImmuneRACE study, and 1,200 or so subjects contributed by 6 global collaborators. Deeply sampled blood TCRbeta repertoires from subjects exposed to, actively infected with, or recovered from COVID-19 were included in the dataset. The repertoires were released in a freely available public database intended as a resource for research on the immune response to SARS-CoV-2. The prospective study material was composed of cDNA or gDNA derived from T cells, B-cell-depleted T cells, or PBMCs. A de-identified subject ID, COVID-19 status, age in years and sex were almost always included in the sample metadata. General conclusions and limits of the study: The quantity of clinical and demographic metadata differed by source and by participant and was supplied without curation.

TCRbeta CDR3 regions were amplified from genomic DNA by means of the immunoSEQ Assay, a bias-controlled multiplex PCR. The paper's processing steps were these. Nucleated cell counts per sample were estimated from amplification of reference gene primers within the assay. To quantify the absolute abundance of each unique TCRbeta CDR3 rearrangement, sequence reads were collapsed and filtered. For each sample, productive Simpson clonality was calculated as the square root of Simpson's diversity index across productive rearrangements. What TCRdb holds here is the immuneACCESS table cut down to in-frame rearrangements. Part of the clones is not present; checked against another copy, under half of the missing clones reflect an unresolved V gene, and the others are unexplained. That table is the source of V, J and clone size, and D and trimming were worked out from the DNA. The sample table contains 250,000 to 300,000 clones; only one count was recorded for 80% to 90% of them. The ten largest clones represent around 3% of the sample.

The collaborating institutions used their own protocols to collect whole blood in K2EDTA tubes. Collaborator samples were shipped for TCRbeta analysis as frozen whole blood, isolated PBMCs, or DNA extracted from either sample type. Sequencing input: peripheral blood. Recombination connected TRBV9 to TRBJ1-2, with TRBD1 tentatively as D gene (5 bases match). The clonotype was recovered from a woman aged 30 to 39 with active or convalescent COVID-19. The CDR3 protein is CASTRQLSNYGYTF. The sequenced DNA: TGTGCCAGCACCCGACAGCTTTCTAACTATGGCTACACCTTC.